This T cell receptor (beta chain) was found in a study of cytomegalovirus exposure and HLA in healthy donors. On the study more broadly: Of the donors genotyped, several hundred in all, 65% to 90% fell in the Caucasian-associated ancestry cluster. Overall study findings and caveats: A later analysis found TCR association rates differed by HLA locus, highest for DRB1 and lowest for HLA-C. Later, an analysis showed that TCR beta chains associated with HLA were more clonally expanded than others that were equally common.

V lost 6 bases and J 2 bases, leaving 12 bases between the germline ends. This CDR3 region has 14 residues. Germline loops: CDR1 ENHRY, CDR2 SYGVKD. A note on this clone: The antigen is undetermined.

The PCR used 60 Vbeta and 13 Jbeta primers. Data came from immunoSEQ multiplex PCR; TCRdb stores just in-frame clones and leaves some out. The sample lists 150,000 to 200,000 clones; around 68% were seen once. The V and J genes are TRBV10-3 and TRBJ2-3; the D is unclear. The sequence came from a woman in her 40s in good health and CMV-seropositive. Sequencing was carried out using PBMCs. The CDR3: CAISQQSFTDTQYF. The CDR3 coding sequence is TGTGCCATCAGCCAACAGAGTTTCACAGATACGCAGTATTTT.